The clone carrying this T cell receptor beta chain occurred a few times. Its specificity is unknown. TCR beta CDR3 regions were amplified from RNA transcripts. An initial round of RT-PCR targeting the TCR CDR3 relied on the HTBI primer set. TCRdb independently ran MiXCR on the multiplex PCR reads; one entry per CDR3 protein. This table has about 500,000 distinct CDR3 sequences, roughly 18% appearing once. Exclusions: uncontrolled infection, other autoimmune disease, pregnancy, lactation. This CDR3 spans 14 amino acids. V lost 3 bases to trimming and J lost 7 bases, with 19 bases between them. In germline, CDR1 is SQVTM, CDR2 ANQGSEA. This record comes from a study of T cells in Graves' hyperthyroidism and ophthalmopathy. Study-wide results and caveats: A 13 V-J model separated ophthalmopathy from stable hyperthyroidism.

The chain links TRBV29-1 to TRBJ2-7, with D possibly being TRBD1 (6 bases). The sample was blood. The sequence was obtained from a woman younger than 35 with Graves' ophthalmopathy. The CDR3 sequence is CSVDVLGAPREQYF. The CDR3 coding sequence is TGCAGCGTTGACGTGTTGGGGGCCCCTAGGGAGCAGTACTTC.